A single sample gave rise to the 4 T cell receptor beta chains below, sequenced in a study of cytomegalovirus exposure and HLA in healthy donors. Researchers ran the PCR with 60 Vbeta and 13 Jbeta primers. Using immunoSEQ multiplex PCR, the repertoire was profiled, and TCRdb retains in-frame clones only, with some absent. The sample consists of hundreds of thousands of clones, just over 75% of them appearing once. Sequenced: PBMCs. The receptors shown here come from a woman aged 60-70 years in good health and CMV-seropositive.

The chain links TRBV11-3 to TRBJ2-7, with D maybe TRBD2 (7 bases). The CDR3 sequence is 14 residues long. The V gene's germline CDR1 is SGHNT and CDR2 YENEEA. V lost 6 bases to trimming and J lost 3 bases, with 15 bases between them. CDR3 in DNA: TGTGCCAGCAGTATAAGGGGGGGAAGCTACGAGCAGTACTTC. The encoded protein is CASSIRGGSYEQYF.

This clone was seen only once. This chain connects TRBV15 to TRBJ1-4; TRBD1 matches at 7 bases. Germline trimming cut 1 base from V and 7 bases from J; bases unmatched to any gene: 6. The CDR3 sequence is 15 residues long. Germline V gene sequence: CDR1 LNHNV, CDR2 YYDKDF (reference sequence). CDR3 amino acids: CATSRGRGRGEKLFF. The DNA for the CDR3 is TGTGCCACCAGCAGAGGAAGGGGGCGCGGTGAAAAACTGTTTTTT. Looking up the rest from reference TRBV15 and TRBJ1-4 gives the full variable domain: DAMVIQNPRYQVTQFGKPVTLSCSQTLNHNVMYWYQQKSSQAPKLLFHYYDKDFNNEADTPDNFQSRRPNTSFCFLDIRSPGLGDTAMYLCATSRGRGRGEKLFFGSGTQLSVL.

The gene calls are TRBV7-9 and TRBJ2-7, with 10 bases identical to TRBD2. The CDR3 covers 16 residues. The germline V gene encodes CDR1 SEHNR and CDR2 FQNEAQ (reference sequence). The junction had 2 bases not matched to a gene; V was cut back by 0 bases and J by 0 bases. The CDR3 sequence: CASSLASGRLSYEQYF. The CDR3 coding sequence is TGTGCCAGCAGCTTAGCTAGCGGGAGGCTCTCCTACGAGCAGTACTTC.

This chain connects TRBV6-5 to TRBJ2-7, with 7 bases lining up with TRBD2. There are 13 residues in the CDR3. The germline V gene encodes CDR1 MNHEY and CDR2 SVGAGI. V shed 5 bases, J shed 3 bases, and the junction held 4 bases outside the gene matches. CDR3 in DNA: TGTGCCAGCAGTACCGGGACTATCTACGAGCAGTACTTC. This translates into CASSTGTIYEQYF.